The following is a T cell receptor beta chain sequence with its context. Individual cDNA molecules carried attached unique molecular identifiers. Each CDR3 protein is one row after TCRdb ran MiXCR on the 5' RACE reads. This sample has 80,000 or so distinct CDR3 sequences; over 12% occur once, and the top ten carry about 3%. The data were obtained in a study of early T cells in non-severe SARS-CoV-2 infection. This TCR came from an adult who was a healthcare worker with PCR-confirmed SARS-CoV-2 infection or an uninfected control (not recorded which). Input material: whole blood.

The CDR3 is CASSLQGISKNIQYF. For the CDR3, the DNA is TGTGCCAGCTCATTACAGGGGATTTCCAAAAACATTCAGTACTTC. The chain links TRBV18 to TRBJ2-4, with TRBD1 identical over 7 bases. The V gene end was trimmed by 5 bases and the J gene end by 2 bases; junction bases not matched to a gene: 6. The CDR3 contains 15 residues. Germline CDR1 is KGHSH and CDR2 is LQKENI. Together with reference TRBV18 and TRBJ2-4, the CDR3 gives the full variable domain: NAGVMQNPRHLVRRRGQEARLRCSPMKGHSHVYWYRQLPEEGLKFMVYLQKENIIDESGMPKERFSAEFPKEGPSILRIQQVVRGDSAAYFCASSLQGISKNIQYFGAGTRLSVL.